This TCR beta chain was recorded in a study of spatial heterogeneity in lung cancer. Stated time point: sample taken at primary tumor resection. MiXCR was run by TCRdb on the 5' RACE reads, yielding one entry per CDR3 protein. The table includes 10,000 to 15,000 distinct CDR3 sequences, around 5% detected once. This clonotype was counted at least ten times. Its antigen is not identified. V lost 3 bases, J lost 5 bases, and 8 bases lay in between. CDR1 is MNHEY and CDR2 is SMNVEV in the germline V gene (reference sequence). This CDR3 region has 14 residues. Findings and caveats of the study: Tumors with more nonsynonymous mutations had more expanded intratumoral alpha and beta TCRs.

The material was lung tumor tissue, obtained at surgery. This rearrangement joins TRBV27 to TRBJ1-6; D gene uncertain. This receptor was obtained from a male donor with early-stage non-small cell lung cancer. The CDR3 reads CASSLLGHNSPLHF. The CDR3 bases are TGTGCCAGCAGTTTGTTGGGCCATAATTCACCCCTCCACTTT.